This T cell receptor beta chain is from a study of CD8+CD57+ T cells in acquired aplastic anemia. Looking at the study overall: Recorded DNA amounts for sorted CD4+ and CD8+ cells had an average of approximately 3 ug. Study-wide points: Roughly 30 CD8+ CDR3 sequences occurred in both the patients and the controls.

Profiles of TCR beta VDJ and CDR3 were generated from a genomic DNA template. One entry per CDR3 protein results from TCRdb running MiXCR on the reads. The top ten hold roughly 1.8% of the sample, which has around 200,000 distinct CDR3 sequences, around 48% seen once. It was patients with CD8+CD57+ cell expansion by flow cytometry who were chosen for sequencing. Patients uniformly had severe acquired aplastic anemia. At the time of blood sampling, patients had not yet received any therapy. Note on this clonotype: The antigen remains undetermined.

The sample consisted of sorted CD4+, CD8+, or CD8+CD57+ T cells (not recorded which) from PBMCs. This TCR came from a human donor with aplastic anemia.

CDR3 loop: CASSIRLAGDRNEQFF. DNA for the CDR3: TGTGCCAGTAGTATCCGACTAGCGGGAGATAGGAATGAGCAGTTCTTC. V gene TRBV19 combines with J gene TRBJ2-1; 12 positions agree with TRBD2. Germline V gives CDR1 LNHDA, CDR2 SQIVND (reference sequence). Unmatched junction bases numbered 7, after V lost 3 bases and J lost 7 bases. The CDR3 sequence is 16 residues long.